This TCR beta chain was obtained from a study of blood T cells in healthy people across ages. A word on this clonotype: Its antigen is still unknown. A much more abundant neighbour one base away suggests this may be a read error.

The study's findings and limits: Any changes in expanded clonotypes were possibly confounded, as donor CMV status remained unknown. Both higher diversity and more naive CD4+ cells marked long-lived donors when set against aged donors.

Germline V lookup: CDR1 MGHRA, CDR2 YSYEKL. CDR3 length: 15 amino acids. The sample providers were healthy Caucasian people from Russia, aged roughly 6 to 95. Total RNA was extracted at no less than 6 micrograms per sample. A second roughly 6 to 11 cycle PCR used barcoded and J-beta primers. TCRdb recomputed calls from the 5' RACE reads with MiXCR, one row per CDR3 protein. Among about 640,000 distinct CDR3 sequences listed, around three fifths were seen once. This clonotype was obtained from a man in his 60s in good health. Sequenced sample: blood. This chain connects TRBV4-1 to TRBJ2-1, with 8 nucleotides matching TRBD2. CDR3: CASSPETGGLNGQFF. In nucleotides, the CDR3 is TGCGCCAGCAGCCCGGAGACGGGGGGGCTTAATGGGCAGTTCTTC.